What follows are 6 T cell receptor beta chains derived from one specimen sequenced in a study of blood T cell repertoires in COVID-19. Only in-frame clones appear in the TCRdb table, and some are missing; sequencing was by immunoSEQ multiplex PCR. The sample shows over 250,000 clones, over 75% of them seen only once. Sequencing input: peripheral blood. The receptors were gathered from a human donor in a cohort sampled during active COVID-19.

The CDR3 here is CASANRVEAFF. The DNA of the CDR3 is TGTGCCAGCGCAAACAGGGTAGAAGCTTTCTTT. V and J are TRBV18 and TRBJ1-1; tentative D call: TRBD1 (6 bases). V lost 8 bases, J lost 8 bases, and 12 bases lay in between. Germline V gene sequence: CDR1 KGHSH, CDR2 LQKENI. The CDR3 has 11 residues.

CDR3 coding DNA: TGTGCCAGCAGCAAACAACAGGGTTTTTCTTATGAGCAGTTCTTC. This codes for CASSKQQGFSYEQFF. The V gene is TRBV27, the J gene TRBJ2-1; D might be TRBD1 (6 bases). Deletions cut 6 bases from V and 8 bases from J, with 20 bases between. Germline V gene data show CDR1 as MNHEY and CDR2 as SMNVEV (reference sequence). This CDR3 region has 15 residues.

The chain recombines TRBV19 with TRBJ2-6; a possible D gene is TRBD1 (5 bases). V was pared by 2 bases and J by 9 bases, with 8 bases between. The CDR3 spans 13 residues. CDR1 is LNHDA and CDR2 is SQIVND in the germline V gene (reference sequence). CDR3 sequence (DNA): TGTGCCAGTAGTATAACAGGTGTCAACGTCCTGACTTTC. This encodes CASSITGVNVLTF. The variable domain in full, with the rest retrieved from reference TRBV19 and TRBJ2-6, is DGGITQSPKYLFRKEGQNVTLSCEQNLNHDAMYWYRQDPGQGLRLIYYSQIVNDFQKGDIAEGYSVSREKKESFPLTVTSAQKNPTAFYLCASSITGVNVLTFGAGSRLTVL.

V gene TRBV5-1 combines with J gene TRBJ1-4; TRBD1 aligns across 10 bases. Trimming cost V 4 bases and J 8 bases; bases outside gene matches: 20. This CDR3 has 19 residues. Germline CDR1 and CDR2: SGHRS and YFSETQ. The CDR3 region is CASSIWPGQGNSRREKLFF. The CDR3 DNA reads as TGCGCCAGCAGCATATGGCCGGGACAGGGGAACAGTAGGCGGGAAAAACTGTTTTTT.

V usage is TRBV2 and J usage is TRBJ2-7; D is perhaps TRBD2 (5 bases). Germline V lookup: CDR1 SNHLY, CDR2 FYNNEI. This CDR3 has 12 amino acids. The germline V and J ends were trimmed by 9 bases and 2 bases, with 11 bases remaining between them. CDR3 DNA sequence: TGTGCCAGTGGACTCCAAGCCTACGAGCAGTACTTC. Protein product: CASGLQAYEQYF.

CDR3 amino acids: CASSLDGETGKGFARREKLFF. In DNA form, the CDR3 reads TGCGCCAGCAGCTTGGACGGCGAGACAGGGAAAGGGTTTGCCAGAAGGGAAAAACTGTTTTTT. The chain has TRBV5-1 and TRBJ1-4, with TRBD1 matching 7 bases. Germline V lookup: CDR1 SGHRS, CDR2 YFSETQ. V trimming: 0 bases; J trimming: 8 bases; junction bases outside the gene matches: 25. The CDR3 spans 21 residues.